This T cell receptor (beta chain) was captured by sequencing in a study of blood T cell repertoires in COVID-19. Study background: Samples taken during acute and convalescent COVID-19 were collected in the United States, Italy and Spain.

This table comes from immunoSEQ multiplex PCR, and its TCRdb copy is limited to in-frame clones, with some not included. The sample lists under 200,000 clones, approximately 77% occurring once. V shed 5 bases and J shed 5 bases, with 22 bases lying between them. Germline assignment: CDR1 LNHDA and CDR2 SQIVND (reference sequence). The CDR3 spans 17 residues. Participants were aged roughly 18 to 90 years, lived in roughly 23 US areas, and enrolled virtually. In assigning cohorts, the study relied on participant-reported clinical history. What the recovered Cohort 3 donors had was two negative PCRs, clearance, or symptom resolution.

This rearrangement joins TRBV19 to TRBJ1-3; D is possibly TRBD1 (6 bases). Sequenced material: PBMCs or T cells enriched from blood (not recorded which). The TCR comes from a man in his 60s who had recovered from COVID-19. The CDR3 sequence is CASSFGPGQHRRNTIYF. The CDR3 nucleotides are TGTGCCAGTAGTTTCGGACCGGGACAACATAGGAGAAACACCATATATTTT.